This TCR beta chain stems from a study of blood T cell repertoires in COVID-19. About the research overall: T cells, B-cell-depleted T cells, or PBMCs supplied cDNA or gDNA.

Between the trimmed V and J ends, which lost 7 bases and 3 bases, there was a span of 25 bases. The germline V gene encodes CDR1 SGHNT and CDR2 YENEEA. The CDR3 length is 17 residues. Sequenced by immunoSEQ multiplex PCR; TCRdb stores in-frame clones only, minus some. Of about 370,000 clones in the sample, approximately 90% were seen once. Cohorts were based on clinical histories the participants reported. The gene calls are TRBV11-3 and TRBJ2-7, with a weak D call TRBD2 (6 bases). Input material: PBMCs or T cells enriched from blood (not recorded which). The TCR was taken from a woman aged 40 to 55 who had been exposed to COVID-19. The CDR3: CASTPRVGTASRYEQYF. For the CDR3, the DNA is TGTGCCAGCACCCCCAGGGTGGGGACTGCGAGTCGCTACGAGCAGTACTTC.